The source of this TCR beta chain is a study of blood T cell repertoires in COVID-19. Germline lookup yields CDR1 KGHDR and CDR2 SFDVKD. The CDR3 consists of 11 residues. V was clipped by 0 bases and J by 10 bases, with 4 bases between them. The data were produced by immunoSEQ multiplex PCR, yet TCRdb's version contains in-frame clones alone and is incomplete. Of approximately 170,000 clones in the sample, about 86% were seen once. The sequencing sample was made of peripheral blood. This sequence originates from a man aged 18 to 29 with active or convalescent COVID-19. This rearrangement joins TRBV24-1 to TRBJ2-3; no reliable D call. The CDR3 DNA sequence: TGTGCCACCAGTGATTTGGGCCCGCAGTATTTT. Protein sequence: CATSDLGPQYF.